This is a list of T cell receptor beta chains from one sample in a study of tumor-infiltrating lymphocytes in oesophageal squamous cell carcinoma. TCRdb passed the PCR reads through MiXCR, listing each CDR3 protein once. The sample includes some 15,000 distinct CDR3 sequences, under 65% of them seen just once. Sequencing was done on a sample of esophageal tumor tissue. These receptor sequences come from a female donor with esophageal squamous cell carcinoma. Both conserved end residues are part of each CDR3. A D gene is named only where the DNA matches it firmly. Not every row has a clone size; where given, it reads once, few, many or a size class.

abundance: few
d_gene: TRBD1
j_gene: TRBJ2-5
v_gene: TRBV3-1
CDR3aa: CASSHGQGNSPLHF
CDR3nt: TGTGCCAGCAGCCATGGACAGGGAAATTCACCCCTCCACTTC

abundance: many
d_gene: .
j_gene: TRBJ1-1
v_gene: TRBV14
CDR3aa: CASSHRPTGLNTEAFF
CDR3nt: TGTGCCAGCAGCCACCGACCGACAGGATTGAACACTGAAGCTTTCTTT

abundance: .
d_gene: TRBD2
j_gene: TRBJ2-1
v_gene: TRBV27
CDR3aa: CASSSLARYNEQFF
CDR3nt: TGTGCCAGCAGTTCACTAGCGCGATACAATGAGCAGTTCTTC

abundance: .
d_gene: .
j_gene: TRBJ1-4
v_gene: TRBV7-6
CDR3aa: CASSLGGRHEKLFF
CDR3nt: TGTGCCAGCAGCTTAGGGGGACGTCATGAAAAACTGTTTTTT

abundance: .
d_gene: .
j_gene: TRBJ1-5
v_gene: TRBV7-6
CDR3aa: CASSPQQGFVNQPQHF
CDR3nt: TGTGCCAGCAGCCCACAACAGGGTTTTGTCAATCAGCCCCAGCATTTT

abundance: .
d_gene: .
j_gene: TRBJ2-7
v_gene: TRBV28
CDR3aa: CATYGGTVAWEQYF
CDR3nt: TGTGCCACCTATGGGGGGACGGTTGCTTGGGAGCAGTACTTC

abundance: .
d_gene: .
j_gene: TRBJ1-1
v_gene: TRBV11-3
CDR3aa: CASSLIGEGTEAFF
CDR3nt: TGTGCCAGCAGCTTAATCGGGGAGGGCACTGAAGCTTTCTTT

abundance: .
d_gene: TRBD1
j_gene: TRBJ2-1
v_gene: TRBV7-2
CDR3aa: CASSPGDRPYNEQFF
CDR3nt: TGTGCCAGCAGCCCGGGGGACAGGCCATACAATGAGCAGTTCTTC

abundance: few
d_gene: TRBD1
j_gene: TRBJ1-1
v_gene: TRBV24-1
CDR3aa: CATSASERGLTEAFF
CDR3nt: TGTGCCACCAGCGCCTCTGAGAGGGGGCTGACTGAAGCTTTCTTT

abundance: many
d_gene: .
j_gene: TRBJ2-5
v_gene: TRBV10-1
CDR3aa: CASGPGGIKTQYF
CDR3nt: TGCGCCAGCGGCCCAGGGGGGATAAAGACCCAGTACTTC

abundance: .
d_gene: TRBD2
j_gene: TRBJ2-1
v_gene: TRBV28
CDR3aa: CASSSRDYPYNEQFF
CDR3nt: TGTGCCAGCAGTTCACGGGACTATCCTTACAATGAGCAGTTCTTC

abundance: .
d_gene: .
j_gene: TRBJ2-2
v_gene: TRBV7-2
CDR3aa: CASSSRGMGTGELFF
CDR3nt: TGTGCCAGCAGCTCCAGGGGTATGGGCACCGGGGAGCTGTTTTTT

abundance: .
d_gene: .
j_gene: TRBJ2-3
v_gene: TRBV7-3
CDR3aa: CASSGSGGVFDTQYF
CDR3nt: TGTGCCAGCAGCGGGTCCGGTGGGGTGTTTGATACGCAGTATTTT

abundance: .
d_gene: TRBD1
j_gene: TRBJ1-5
v_gene: TRBV10-2
CDR3aa: CASSPGQGGNQPQHF
CDR3nt: TGCGCCAGCAGTCCCGGACAGGGTGGCAATCAGCCCCAGCATTTT

abundance: many
d_gene: .
j_gene: TRBJ2-7
v_gene: TRBV7-2
CDR3aa: CASSLMGGPYEQYF
CDR3nt: TGTGCCAGCAGCTTAATGGGGGGACCCTACGAGCAGTACTTC

abundance: .
d_gene: .
j_gene: TRBJ1-3
v_gene: TRBV19
CDR3aa: CASSMTGNTIYF
CDR3nt: TGTGCCAGTAGTATGACCGGAAACACCATATATTTT

abundance: many
d_gene: .
j_gene: TRBJ2-1
v_gene: TRBV7-9
CDR3aa: CASSRVGPQVHEQFF
CDR3nt: TGTGCCAGCAGCCGGGTTGGGCCCCAGGTCCATGAGCAGTTCTTC

abundance: .
d_gene: .
j_gene: TRBJ2-5
v_gene: TRBV25-1
CDR3aa: CASSKLGGGETQYF
CDR3nt: TGTGCCAGCAGTAAACTTGGGGGCGGAGAGACCCAGTACTTC

abundance: many
d_gene: .
j_gene: TRBJ2-7
v_gene: TRBV7-6
CDR3aa: CASSLGYGRGEQYF
CDR3nt: TGTGCCAGCAGCTTAGGGTACGGACGCGGCGAGCAGTACTTC

abundance: .
d_gene: TRBD1
j_gene: TRBJ2-7
v_gene: TRBV6-9
CDR3aa: CASSYGAGGGYEQYF
CDR3nt: TGTGCCAGCAGTTACGGGGCAGGGGGTGGCTACGAGCAGTACTTC

abundance: medium-sized
d_gene: TRBD2
j_gene: TRBJ2-3
v_gene: TRBV10-3
CDR3aa: CAITRTSGGPRDTQYF
CDR3nt: TGTGCCATCACCAGAACTAGCGGGGGGCCTCGAGATACGCAGTATTTT

abundance: .
d_gene: .
j_gene: TRBJ2-6
v_gene: TRBV7-3
CDR3aa: CASSPLGSSGANVLTF
CDR3nt: TGTGCCAGCAGCCCGCTGGGAAGCTCTGGGGCCAACGTCCTGACTTTC

abundance: medium-sized
d_gene: .
j_gene: TRBJ1-1
v_gene: TRBV12-5
CDR3aa: CASGLGGGEAFF
CDR3nt: TGTGCTAGTGGTTTGGGGGGCGGCGAAGCTTTCTTT

abundance: .
d_gene: .
j_gene: TRBJ2-7
v_gene: TRBV28
CDR3aa: CASSFGDFDSEQYF
CDR3nt: TGTGCCAGCAGTTTTGGAGATTTTGACTCCGAGCAGTACTTC

abundance: .
d_gene: .
j_gene: TRBJ2-1
v_gene: TRBV2
CDR3aa: CASIATYNEQFF
CDR3nt: TGTGCCAGCATCGCGACCTACAATGAGCAGTTCTTC

abundance: few
d_gene: .
j_gene: TRBJ2-7
v_gene: TRBV6-1
CDR3aa: CASSLKSRRGGLGRALYEQYF
CDR3nt: TGTGCCAGCAGTCTCAAATCCCGTAGAGGGGGTTTGGGCAGGGCCCTATACGAGCAGTACTTC

abundance: .
d_gene: .
j_gene: TRBJ2-5
v_gene: TRBV7-6
CDR3aa: CASSLAGTEQYF
CDR3nt: TGTGCCAGCAGCTTAGCTGGGACTGAGCAATACTTC

abundance: few
d_gene: TRBD1
j_gene: TRBJ2-7
v_gene: TRBV7-6
CDR3aa: CASSGDRGFTGELYF
CDR3nt: TGTGCCAGCAGCGGAGACAGGGGGTTCACCGGGGAGCTGTACTTC

abundance: .
d_gene: .
j_gene: TRBJ2-5
v_gene: TRBV6-5
CDR3aa: CASSYSGGGETQYF
CDR3nt: TGTGCCAGCAGTTACTCGGGGGGAGGAGAGACCCAGTACTTC

abundance: .
d_gene: .
j_gene: TRBJ2-3
v_gene: TRBV6-2/TRBV6-3
CDR3aa: CASSPKLGTDTQYF
CDR3nt: TGTGCCAGCAGTCCGAAGCTAGGAACAGATACGCAGTATTTT

abundance: .
d_gene: .
j_gene: TRBJ2-5
v_gene: TRBV5-3
CDR3aa: CAEGVDQETQYF
CDR3nt: TGTGCAGAGGGAGTGGACCAAGAGACCCAGTACTTC

abundance: .
d_gene: .
j_gene: TRBJ1-6
v_gene: TRBV6-1
CDR3aa: CASSEVQGRNSPLHF
CDR3nt: TGTGCCAGCAGTGAAGTTCAGGGGAGGAATTCACCCCTCCACTTT

abundance: .
d_gene: TRBD1
j_gene: TRBJ2-1
v_gene: TRBV28
CDR3aa: CASSSPGQSRPYEQFF
CDR3nt: TGTGCCAGCAGTTCTCCGGGACAGTCCCGTCCCTACGAGCAGTTCTTC

abundance: .
d_gene: TRBD1
j_gene: TRBJ1-2
v_gene: TRBV6-9
CDR3aa: CASRTGTGWLDYGYTF
CDR3nt: TGTGCCAGCAGAACCGGGACAGGGTGGTTGGACTATGGCTACACCTTC

abundance: medium-sized
d_gene: TRBD1
j_gene: TRBJ1-6
v_gene: TRBV7-2
CDR3aa: CASSLGGTGGSSPLHF
CDR3nt: TGTGCCAGCAGCTTAGGGGGGACAGGGGGTTCTTCACCCCTCCACTTT

abundance: .
d_gene: TRBD2
j_gene: TRBJ2-3
v_gene: TRBV7-2
CDR3aa: CASSSQTSGRWGTDTQYF
CDR3nt: TGTGCCAGCAGCTCCCAGACTAGCGGGAGATGGGGCACAGATACGCAGTATTTT

abundance: large
d_gene: TRBD1
j_gene: TRBJ1-2
v_gene: TRBV12-3/TRBV12-4
CDR3aa: CASSLTGGRAYTF
CDR3nt: TGTGCCAGCAGTCTGACAGGGGGTAGAGCCTACACCTTC

abundance: few
d_gene: .
j_gene: TRBJ2-1
v_gene: TRBV10-3
CDR3aa: CAISEMTPSYEQFF
CDR3nt: TGTGCCATCAGTGAAATGACTCCGTCCTACGAGCAGTTCTTC

abundance: few
d_gene: .
j_gene: TRBJ2-4
v_gene: TRBV27
CDR3aa: CASRREGAPNSPLHF
CDR3nt: TGTGCCAGCAGACGCGAAGGGGCCCCGAATTCACCCCTCCACTTC

abundance: .
d_gene: .
j_gene: TRBJ2-7
v_gene: TRBV10-3
CDR3aa: CAISFGTANEQYF
CDR3nt: TGTGCCATCAGTTTCGGGACGGCCAATGAGCAGTACTTC

abundance: once
d_gene: TRBD1
j_gene: TRBJ2-5
v_gene: TRBV9
CDR3aa: CASSEDRGNSPLHF
CDR3nt: TGTGCCAGCAGCGAGGACAGGGGAAATTCACCCCTCCACTTC

abundance: many
d_gene: .
j_gene: TRBJ2-3
v_gene: TRBV25-1
CDR3aa: CASSYRPDRAANPSTDTQYF
CDR3nt: TGTGCCAGCAGTTACCGACCGGACAGAGCGGCAAATCCTAGCACAGATACGCAGTATTTT

abundance: .
d_gene: TRBD1
j_gene: TRBJ1-2
v_gene: TRBV4-3
CDR3aa: CASSQDGTVVSGYTF
CDR3nt: TGCGCCAGCAGCCAAGATGGGACAGTCGTAAGTGGCTACACCTTC

abundance: .
d_gene: .
j_gene: TRBJ1-6
v_gene: TRBV9
CDR3aa: CASSATLDGSYEQYF
CDR3nt: TGTGCCAGCAGCGCCACTCTCGACGGTTCCTACGAGCAGTACTTT

abundance: .
d_gene: TRBD2
j_gene: TRBJ2-3
v_gene: TRBV7-3
CDR3aa: CASSLPVSGGADTQYF
CDR3nt: TGTGCCAGCAGCTTACCGGTTAGCGGGGGCGCAGATACGCAGTATTTT

abundance: .
d_gene: .
j_gene: TRBJ2-1
v_gene: TRBV5-6
CDR3aa: CASSSPDDGYNEQFF
CDR3nt: TGTGCCAGCAGCTCCCCGGACGACGGCTACAATGAGCAGTTCTTC

abundance: .
d_gene: .
j_gene: TRBJ2-1
v_gene: TRBV5-1
CDR3aa: CASSLMGAGEQFF
CDR3nt: TGCGCCAGCAGCTTGATGGGGGCCGGTGAGCAGTTCTTC

abundance: once
d_gene: TRBD1
j_gene: TRBJ2-6
v_gene: TRBV28
CDR3aa: CASSRTGGDSGANVLTF
CDR3nt: TGTGCCAGCAGCAGGACAGGGGGTGACTCTGGGGCCAACGTCCTGACTTTC

abundance: .
d_gene: TRBD2
j_gene: TRBJ2-3
v_gene: TRBV6-8
CDR3aa: CASRLAGGSTDTQYF
CDR3nt: TGTGCCAGCAGACTAGCGGGGGGGAGCACAGATACGCAGTATTTT

abundance: .
d_gene: .
j_gene: TRBJ2-7
v_gene: TRBV7-3
CDR3aa: CASSLNPGAIGEQYF
CDR3nt: TGTGCCAGCAGCTTAAATCCGGGGGCGATTGGCGAGCAGTACTTC

abundance: .
d_gene: TRBD2
j_gene: TRBJ2-2
v_gene: TRBV2
CDR3aa: CASLAGGTDTGELFF
CDR3nt: TGTGCCAGCTTAGCGGGGGGTACGGACACCGGGGAGCTGTTTTTT

abundance: .
d_gene: .
j_gene: TRBJ2-2
v_gene: TRBV27
CDR3aa: CASSLTSNTGELFF
CDR3nt: TGTGCCAGCAGCCTGACAAGCAACACCGGGGAGCTGTTTTTT

abundance: .
d_gene: TRBD2
j_gene: TRBJ2-7
v_gene: TRBV14
CDR3aa: CASSQEYRLAYYNEQYF
CDR3nt: TGTGCCAGCAGCCAAGAGTATCGACTAGCGTACTACAATGAGCAGTACTTC